Presented here are 6 T cell receptor beta chains from one specimen sequenced in a study of cytomegalovirus exposure and HLA in healthy donors. 13 Jbeta primers and 60 Vbeta primers were used for the PCR. The table came from immunoSEQ multiplex PCR; TCRdb's copy has only in-frame clones and leaves some out. The table shows about 150,000 clones, with 55% to 70% occurring only once. The sequenced sample consisted of PBMCs. These receptors were taken from an older woman in good health and CMV-seropositive.

The V gene is TRBV28, the J gene TRBJ2-1; TRBD1 aligns across 10 bases. V shed 0 bases, J shed 4 bases, and the junction held 3 bases outside the gene matches. The CDR3 runs 16 residues. Germline CDR1 reads MDHEN; CDR2 reads SYDVKM. The CDR3 nucleotides are TGTGCCAGCAGTTTATGGACAGGGGGCCCTTACAATGAGCAGTTCTTC. It specifies CASSLWTGGPYNEQFF.

This rearrangement joins TRBV5-4 to TRBJ1-2, with TRBD1 as a possible D gene (5 bases). Germline-derived CDR1 and CDR2 are SGHNT and YYREEE (reference sequence). This CDR3 has 15 residues. Between the trimmed V and J ends, which lost 3 bases and 4 bases, there was a span of 16 bases. The CDR3 spells CASSSQRGGTYGYTF. The CDR3 region has the DNA TGTGCCAGCAGCTCACAACGGGGGGGAACCTATGGCTACACCTTC.

J is TRBJ2-3 and V is TRBV19; 11 nucleotides align to TRBD2. Germline V CDR1 and CDR2: LNHDA, SQIVND (reference sequence). The CDR3 contains 14 residues. V was pared by 4 bases and J by 5 bases, with 2 bases of the junction left unmatched. This CDR3 reads CASSNLAGGDTQYF. In DNA form, the CDR3 reads TGTGCCAGTAGTAATCTAGCGGGAGGAGATACGCAGTATTTT.

The rearrangement links TRBV7-2 to TRBJ2-1, with a possible D match to TRBD1 (5 bases). There are 13 residues in the CDR3. Germline values: CDR1 SGHTA, CDR2 FQGNSA. V was clipped by 5 bases and J by 8 bases, with 13 bases between them. CDR3 amino acids: CASSRTQVYEQFF. The CDR3, as DNA: TGTGCCAGCAGCCGTACACAGGTCTATGAGCAGTTCTTC.

DNA of the CDR3: TGCGCCAGCAGCTTGGATGCCGATAAGCTCACCGGGGAGCTGTTTTTT. As protein: CASSLDADKLTGELFF. The rearrangement joins TRBV5-1 to TRBJ2-2; the D is unclear. This CDR3 is 16 amino acids long. Between the trimmed V and J ends, which lost 0 bases and 4 bases, there was a span of 13 bases. Germline V CDR1 and CDR2: SGHRS, YFSETQ.

J is TRBJ2-2 and V is TRBV19, with 11 positions matching TRBD2. The CDR3 consists of 16 residues. Germline CDR1 LNHDA, CDR2 SQIVND (reference sequence). V trimming: 7 bases; J trimming: 5 bases; junction bases outside the gene matches: 9. CDR3 loop: CASMFSGRARTGELFF. CDR3 DNA: TGTGCCAGTATGTTTAGCGGGAGGGCCCGAACCGGGGAGCTGTTTTTT.